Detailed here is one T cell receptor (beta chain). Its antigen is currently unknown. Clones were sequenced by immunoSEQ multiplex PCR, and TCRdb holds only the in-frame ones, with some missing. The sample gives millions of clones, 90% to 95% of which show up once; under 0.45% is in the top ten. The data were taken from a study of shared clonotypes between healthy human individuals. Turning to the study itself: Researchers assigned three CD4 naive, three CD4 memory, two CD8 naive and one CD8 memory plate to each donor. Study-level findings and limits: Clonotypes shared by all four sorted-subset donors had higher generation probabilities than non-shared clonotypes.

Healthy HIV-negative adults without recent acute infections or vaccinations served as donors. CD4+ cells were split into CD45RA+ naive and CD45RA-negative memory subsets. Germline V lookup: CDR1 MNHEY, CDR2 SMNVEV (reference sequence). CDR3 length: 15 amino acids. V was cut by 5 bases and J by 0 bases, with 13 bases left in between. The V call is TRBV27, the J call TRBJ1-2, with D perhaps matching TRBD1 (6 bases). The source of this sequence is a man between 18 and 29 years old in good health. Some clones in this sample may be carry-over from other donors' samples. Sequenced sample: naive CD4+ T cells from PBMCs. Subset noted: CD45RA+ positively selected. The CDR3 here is CASSGVQGPNYGYTF. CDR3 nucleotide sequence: TGTGCCAGCAGTGGGGTCCAGGGGCCTAACTATGGCTACACCTTC.